These T cell receptor beta chains were read from a single sample in a study of shared clonotypes between healthy human individuals. Only in-frame clones appear in the TCRdb table, and some are missing; sequencing was by immunoSEQ multiplex PCR. The table has some 2,500,000 clones, under 95% seen once; the top ten hold 0.36%. The specimen sequenced was naive CD4+ T cells from PBMCs. Every receptor here comes from a man between 18 and 35 years old in good health. Some clones in this sample may be carry-over from other donors' samples. The conserved cysteine and the conserved F or W are not part of the CDR3 here. The D gene is left open where the match is weak.

J,V,D,CDR3
TRBJ1-1,TRBV6-6,NA,ASSYRGESTEAF
TRBJ1-6,TRBV27,NA,ASRDTWYSPLH
TRBJ2-3,TRBV10-3,TRBD2,AISETLAGGLTDTQY
TRBJ2-2,TRBV6-5,TRBD1,AAYSGTGIIGELF
TRBJ2-3,TRBV9,TRBD2,ASSVGLAGVPLDTQY
TRBJ2-1,TRBV10-3,TRBD2,AISGLSGSSYNEQF
TRBJ1-2,TRBV10-3,NA,AISEGAGFYGYT
TRBJ2-7,TRBV5-1,NA,ASSARDTALGQY
TRBJ1-1,TRBV28,TRBD1,ASSSLPQQGGAF
TRBJ2-1,TRBV6-5,TRBD1,ASRRDRGEQF
TRBJ2-3,TRBV28,TRBD1,ASSPQRDRASDTQY
TRBJ2-1,TRBV2,TRBD2,ASSTSGSSYNEQF
TRBJ2-5,TRBV5-1,NA,ASSFGMTETQY
TRBJ2-2,TRBV7-8,TRBD2,ASSPRTSGNTGELF
TRBJ2-1,TRBV11-3,NA,ASSSPYGDEQF
TRBJ2-1,TRBV27,NA,ASSSPHPGDEQF
TRBJ2-1,TRBV28,TRBD1,ASHDRQGSYNEQF
TRBJ2-3,TRBV2,TRBD2,ASSGALADTQY
TRBJ2-7,TRBV7-3,TRBD1,ASSRAGTGGNYEQY
TRBJ2-1,TRBV7-9,TRBD2,ASSFLASGRVNEQF
TRBJ1-2,TRBV27,NA,ASSPGANYGYT
TRBJ1-1,TRBV5-1,TRBD1,ASSLQGAPVTEAF
TRBJ2-7,TRBV10-3,NA,AISESLANSYEQY
TRBJ2-1,TRBV6-6,TRBD2,ATRGLAGFGDNEQF
TRBJ1-5,TRBV6-1,NA,ASSSGQPQH
TRBJ2-7,TRBV27,NA,ASSLLGRGTYEQY
TRBJ1-2,TRBV28,NA,ASSLLPEGKGYT
TRBJ1-3,TRBV10-3,TRBD1,AISRDSYSGNTIY
TRBJ1-5,TRBV5-8,NA,ASSLPAGSKQPQH
TRBJ2-3,TRBV6-1,NA,ASSQRLRDTQY
TRBJ2-7,TRBV11-3,TRBD1,ASSPDGQVPSYEQY
TRBJ1-5,TRBV5-1,NA,ASSLVPNQPQH
TRBJ2-5,TRBV28,NA,ASSLLDSLQETQY
TRBJ1-5,TRBV5-5,NA,ASSWGHTPGDQPQH
TRBJ1-1,TRBV6-5,NA,ASSYMAANTEAF
TRBJ2-3,TRBV7-9,TRBD2,ASSLSSGRADTQY
TRBJ1-1,TRBV4-3,NA,ASSQDPGGNTEAF
TRBJ2-5,TRBV5-1,NA,ASSLLLEAAQGGETQY
TRBJ2-5,TRBV11-1,TRBD2,ASSLGLAGLQETQY
TRBJ1-4,TRBV6-6,NA,ASSYGDSRNEKLF
TRBJ2-1,TRBV5-1,NA,ASSLELGNEQF
TRBJ1-2,TRBV19,NA,ASKNRDGYGYT
TRBJ2-1,TRBV27,TRBD1,ASGTGFYNEQF
TRBJ1-1,TRBV6-5,NA,ASSYPGVNTEAF
TRBJ1-5,TRBV2,NA,ASSDSSSLGKPQH
TRBJ2-7,TRBV5-1,NA,ASSLVPGAAYEQY
TRBJ1-2,TRBV30,TRBD1,AWSFGTGPYGYT
TRBJ2-7,TRBV27,NA,ASSAAGAGAYEQY
TRBJ2-1,TRBV6-4,NA,ASSVRGGGSYNEQF
TRBJ1-2,TRBV28,NA,ASKSAGDNYGYT